This TCR beta chain originates from a study of T-cell memory formation after mild COVID-19. Using constant-segment primers, 5'RACE produced TCR alpha and TCR beta cDNA libraries carrying sample barcodes and UMIs. Each CDR3 protein is one row after TCRdb ran MiXCR on the 5' RACE reads. The sample yields approximately 290,000 distinct CDR3 sequences, roughly a fifth seen once. Study-level results: A second wave expanding day 15 to 37 was CD4+-biased; contracting clones were balanced.

CDR3 length equals 12 residues. Trimming shortened V by 4 bases and J by 7 bases, and 11 bases separated the two germline ends. Germline loops: CDR1 SGHRS, CDR2 YFSETQ. On this clonotype itself: The antigen remains undetermined.

The receptor was isolated from a man between 18 and 35 years old who had mild COVID-19 (a few samples of this study predate the infection). Cell type and time point are not known. The sample was PBMCs or a T cell subset sorted from them (not recorded which). The chain employs TRBV5-1 and TRBJ2-5; a possible D gene is TRBD1 (6 bases). Here the CDR3 DNA reads TGCGCCAGCAGCACCCCACAGGGGACCCAGTACTTC. Its translation: CASSTPQGTQYF.